Given below is one T cell receptor beta chain in context. Its antigen target is currently unknown. Per-base qualities were not stored, and no clone one base away is much larger. In total, more than 500 healthy bone marrow donors made up the cohort. At the time of sampling, every cohort member was nominally healthy, though immune exposures that went unrecorded were likely present. The donor tested CMV seropositive and was one of the 289 seropositive cohort members. Each donor provided a peripheral blood sample, and peripheral blood mononuclear cells were used for TCR beta sequencing. The Qiagen DNeasy Blood Extraction Kit was used to extract genomic DNA from the blood cell samples. This record comes from a study of cytomegalovirus exposure and HLA in healthy donors (TCRdb year 2017). Context from the whole study: An earlier analysis of roughly 630 of the donors reported about 250 Gb of sequence data and some 120 million unique TCR beta sequences from some 180 million T cells. An early release covering over 500 HLA-typed donors comprised 250 to 350 gigabases of sequencing data and around 80 million unique TCR sequences. Among the roughly 400 genotyped donors, about 85% belonged to the genetic ancestry cluster associated with self-reported Caucasian donors. The study aimed to test whether signatures of past pathogen exposure could be identified by cataloging public T cell receptors. The T cell repertoires of several hundred subjects were profiled by immunosequencing and related to cytomegalovirus serostatus. A separate validation cohort of roughly 130 different subjects was used in addition to the 666-subject first cohort. The study combined high-throughput TCR immunosequencing, statistical association of individual TCRs with disease status, and machine learning to predict cytomegalovirus infection status. To study patterns of TCR occurrence, a later analysis re-analyzed previously published TCR beta repertoires from under 750 donors and added high-resolution HLA genotyping. The later analysis used no new phenotypic data to find candidate immune exposures, relying instead on TCR beta sequences and their occurrence across donors. To decide whether each TCR beta V gene segment behaved as functional or pseudogenic, an earlier analysis of 587 of the donors relied on high-throughput TCR beta sequencing. Donor age, sex, ethnicity and CMV serostatus were compiled alongside the repertoire data. A later genetic analysis took genome-wide SNP genotypes for about 60% of the roughly 670 donors and used that subset as a discovery cohort. Every discovery cohort repertoire had been produced on one sequencing platform. Class I and class II HLA loci were covered by the typing at four-digit resolution. The number of typed donors differed by locus: about 620-640 for A, B, C, DRB1 and DQB1; 500 to 550 for DQA1; approximately 610 for DPA1; and around 490 for DPB1. About five DR-DQ haplotypes were handled as single units for association and clustering because linkage in the cohort was strong. Among 300 to 500 genotyped donors of the cohort, an average of around 250,000 unique TCR beta nucleotide sequences was sequenced per donor, of which about 18% were non-productive.

Via the germline V gene, CDR1 is SGHRS and CDR2 YFSETQ. V and J lose 4 bases and 0 bases, and a span of 10 bases separates them. The cysteine opens and the phenylalanine closes a CDR3 of 14 amino acids. Left in the record is the CDR3 DNA by itself, 42 bases read in frame from the first base. What the research found in general, with its limitations: In a later analysis, several top co-occurrence clusters were reported to appear linked to parvovirus B19, influenza, CMV and Epstein-Barr virus. Linkage disequilibrium might explain the correlated functional status among segregating V segments, but an unknown experimental factor could not be excluded. In vitro tests confirmed that a few of the cytomegalovirus-associated TCR beta chains recognize cytomegalovirus antigens. Most TCR sequences were observed very rarely across donors, whereas some public TCRs were present in many individuals. Cytomegalovirus status was reported to be diagnosed by the classifier with high specificity and sensitivity in both the original and validation cohorts. When HLA alleles, especially DR and DQ, strongly co-occurred, attributing TCR associations to individual alleles was difficult. Because counts were too low, more than 15 rarely observed V segments, including chromosome 9 orphons, were left out of the earlier analysis of 587 of the donors. An earlier analysis of approximately 500 of the donors showed that most TCR beta V segments appeared in productive rearrangements either about 90% or about 30% of the time, which broadly matched IMGT annotations. A further reported finding was that TCR beta sequences accurately predicted the HLA-A and HLA-B alleles for most subjects in the first cohort. In the study, 150 to 200 TCR beta chains were listed as associated with cytomegalovirus. HLA typing was unavailable for some donors at each locus, so association tests used only the typed subset. Some IMGT-functional V segments, including TRBV6-2 and TRBV6-3, could not be distinguished by the 87-base-pair reads and were therefore excluded. According to a later genetic analysis, donors in an Asian-associated ancestry cluster had fewer N-insertions in productive TCRs than the roughly 670-donor mean. Only TCR beta chains were sequenced in this cohort, and the absence of alpha or paired-chain data limited detectable features. In a later analysis, HLA-associated TCR beta chains showed more clonal expansion and lower generation probabilities than non-associated chains that were equally common. According to a later analysis, TCR association rates differed among HLA loci, with DRB1 alleles showing the most associated TCRs and HLA-C alleles showing the fewest. The only immune exposure information available for the cohort was CMV serostatus. A later genetic analysis associated a missense DCLRE1C variant with V-gene and J-gene trimming of TCR beta chains, and an independent cohort replicated the association. Roughly uniform sequencing depth across donors was assumed in presence/absence analyses, although this assumption may not hold. Most CMV-associated TCR beta chains appeared to be HLA-restricted in a later analysis, and the HLA associations seemed to be driven largely by CMV exposure. A later analysis associated 15,000 or so TCR beta sequences with specific HLA alleles at a false discovery rate of 0.05. A cluster of highly shared sequence variants was judged likely to represent a technical artifact of the sequencing pipeline. The authors suggested that the approach could potentially be extended to other disease states and immunological phenotypes.

Library generation was performed with the immunoSEQ multiplex PCR assay. For the multiplex PCR, a mixture combining 60 forward primers for TCR Vbeta segments and 13 reverse primers for TCR Jbeta segments was used. The CDR3 region of rearranged TCR beta genes was amplified from genomic DNA by a multiplex PCR assay. The amplified TCR beta libraries were sequenced on the Illumina HiSeq System as 87-base-pair reads. The original methods were these. In a later analysis, tens of millions of unique TCR beta chains were counted across the 666 repertoires, and roughly 9.9 million of these chains were shared by at least two donors. Raw reads were error-corrected and collapsed into unique sequences with a nearest-neighbor algorithm that merged closely related sequences to remove PCR and sequencing errors. V, D and J gene segments were assigned by aligning CDR3 sequences to IMGT reference sequences. Each retained sequence needed at least a six-nucleotide match to both a V gene segment and a J gene segment. Rearrangements were classified as productive when the CDR3 lacked stop codons and remained in frame with V and J, and all other rearrangements were classified as non-productive. Following IMGT convention, CDR3 was defined as the stretch from the second conserved V-encoded cysteine to the conserved J-encoded phenylalanine. The earlier analysis of some 580 of the donors excluded any sequence lacking an unambiguous match to a single V gene segment. In an earlier analysis of a few hundred of the donors, V segments were called functional above 56.7% productive rearrangements and were called segregating when the between-donor standard deviation exceeded 5%. A statistical classification framework was built to diagnose cytomegalovirus status from the catalog of TCR beta chain sequences. In a later analysis, TCR nucleotide sequences were compared against IMGT/GENE-DB human TR gene sequences so that V and J genes could be assigned. The TCRdist pipeline was used in a later analysis to assign CDR3 sequences and most-parsimonious VDJ recombination scenarios. In a later analysis, every TCR beta chain was defined by the combination of its CDR3 amino acid sequence and its V-gene family, and reads without a unique V-gene family were dropped. In a later analysis, several hundred highly shared, low-generation-probability nucleotide sequences were removed to address suspected cross-contamination and a sequencing artifact. A later analysis calculated a clonal expansion index for each public chain from normalized within-repertoire ranks of inferred template counts. In a later analysis, generation probabilities were computed using a VDJ recombination model fitted to out-of-frame rearrangements, and the results were checked against IGoR. In a later analysis, TCR-TCR, TCR-HLA and TCR-CMV co-occurrence was scored with hypergeometric tests, and a repertoire-size bias correction was applied to TCR pairs. A later analysis estimated false discovery rates by permuting HLA or CMV assignments 20 times. In a later analysis, co-occurring TCRs were grouped with DBSCAN, and TCRdist sequence similarity was added when clustering was performed within HLA-allele-positive subsets. Repertoires with fewer than 30,000 or more than 120,000 public chains, plus five repertoires with anomalous nucleotide sharing, were excluded from co-occurrence clustering. Held by TCRdb, this immuneACCESS table contains in-frame sequences only and omits some clones. Under half of the omission traces to an unresolved V gene where checked; the cause of the rest is unknown. D and trimming were read from the DNA, whereas the V and J calls and clone size are those reported in that table. In all, the sample holds about 200,000 clones, and roughly an eighth of those were seen once. The top ten constitute 7.8% of the sample.

The sequence links TRBV5-1 to TRBJ1-1, and possibly TRBD1, on 6 matching bases. The specimen sequenced was PBMCs. The source of this sequence is a man in his fifties or sixties in good health and CMV-seropositive. The CDR3 region has the sequence CASSHRVMNTEAFF. The nucleotides read TGCGCCAGCAGCCACAGGGTTATGAACACTGAAGCTTTCTTT. Beyond the CDR3, the reference TRBV5-1 and TRBJ1-1 genes provide the residues; the full variable domain reads: KAGVTQTPRYLIKTRGQQVTLSCSPISGHRSVSWYQQTPGQGLQFLFEYFSETQRNKGNFPGRFSGRQFSNSRSEMNVSTLELGDSALYLCASSHRVMNTEAFFGQGTRLTVV.